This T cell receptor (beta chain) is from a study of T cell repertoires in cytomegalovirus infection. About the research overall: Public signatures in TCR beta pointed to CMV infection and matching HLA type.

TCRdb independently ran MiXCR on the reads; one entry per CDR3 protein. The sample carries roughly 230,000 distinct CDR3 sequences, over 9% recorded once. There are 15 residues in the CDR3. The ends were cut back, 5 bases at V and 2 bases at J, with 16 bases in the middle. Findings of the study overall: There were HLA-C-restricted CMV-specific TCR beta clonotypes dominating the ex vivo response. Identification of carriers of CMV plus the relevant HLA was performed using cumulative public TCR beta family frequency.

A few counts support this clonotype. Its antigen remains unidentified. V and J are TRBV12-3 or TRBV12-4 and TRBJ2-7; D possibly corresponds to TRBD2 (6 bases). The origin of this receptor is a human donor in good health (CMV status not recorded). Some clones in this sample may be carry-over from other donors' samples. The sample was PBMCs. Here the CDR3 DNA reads TGTGCCAGCAGTCCACTCGGGACTCAAGCCTACGAGCAGTACTTC. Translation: CASSPLGTQAYEQYF.